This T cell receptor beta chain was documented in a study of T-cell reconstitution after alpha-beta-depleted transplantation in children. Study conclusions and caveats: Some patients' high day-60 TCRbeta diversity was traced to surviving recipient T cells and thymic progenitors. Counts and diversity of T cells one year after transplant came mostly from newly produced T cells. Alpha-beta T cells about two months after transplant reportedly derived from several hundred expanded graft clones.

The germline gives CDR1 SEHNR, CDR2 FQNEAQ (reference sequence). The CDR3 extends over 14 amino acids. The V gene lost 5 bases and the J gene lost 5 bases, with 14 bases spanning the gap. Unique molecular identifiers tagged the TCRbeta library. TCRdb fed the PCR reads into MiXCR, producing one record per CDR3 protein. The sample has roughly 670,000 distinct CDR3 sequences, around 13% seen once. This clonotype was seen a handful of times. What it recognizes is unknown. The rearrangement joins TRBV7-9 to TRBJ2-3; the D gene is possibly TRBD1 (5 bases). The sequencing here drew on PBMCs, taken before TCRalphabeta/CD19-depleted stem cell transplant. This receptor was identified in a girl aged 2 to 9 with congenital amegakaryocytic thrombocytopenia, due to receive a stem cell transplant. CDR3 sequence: CASSLIGARDTQYF. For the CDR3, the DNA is TGTGCCAGCAGCCTAATAGGGGCCAGAGATACGCAGTATTTT.